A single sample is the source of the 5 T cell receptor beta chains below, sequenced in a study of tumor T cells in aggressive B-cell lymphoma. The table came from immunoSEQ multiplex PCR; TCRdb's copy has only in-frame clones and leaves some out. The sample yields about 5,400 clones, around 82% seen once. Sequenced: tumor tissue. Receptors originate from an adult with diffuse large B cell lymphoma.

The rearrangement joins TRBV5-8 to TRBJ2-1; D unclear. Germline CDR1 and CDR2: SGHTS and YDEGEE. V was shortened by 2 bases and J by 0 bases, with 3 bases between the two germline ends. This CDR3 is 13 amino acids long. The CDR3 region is CASSFYSYNEQFF. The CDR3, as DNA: TGTGCCAGCAGCTTCTACTCCTACAATGAGCAGTTCTTC. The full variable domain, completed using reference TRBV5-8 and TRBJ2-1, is EAGVTQSPTHLIKTRGQQATLRCSPISGHTSVYWYQQALGLGLQFLLWYDEGEERNRGNFPPRFSGRQFPNYSSELNVNALELEDSALYLCASSFYSYNEQFFGPGTRLTVL.

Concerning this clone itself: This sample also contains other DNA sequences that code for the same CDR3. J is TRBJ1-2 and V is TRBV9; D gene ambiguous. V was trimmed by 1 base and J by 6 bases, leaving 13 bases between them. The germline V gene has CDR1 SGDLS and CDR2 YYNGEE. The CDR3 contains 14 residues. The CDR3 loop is CASSVSGVPDGYTF. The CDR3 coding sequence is TGTGCCAGCAGCGTATCCGGGGTCCCGGATGGCTACACCTTC.

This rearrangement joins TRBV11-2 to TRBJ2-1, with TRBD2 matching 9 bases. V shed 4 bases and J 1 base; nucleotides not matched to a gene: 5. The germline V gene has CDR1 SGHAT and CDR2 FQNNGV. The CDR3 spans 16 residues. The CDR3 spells CASSSTSGYSYNEQFF. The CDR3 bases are TGTGCCAGCAGCTCGACTAGCGGATATTCCTACAATGAGCAGTTCTTC.

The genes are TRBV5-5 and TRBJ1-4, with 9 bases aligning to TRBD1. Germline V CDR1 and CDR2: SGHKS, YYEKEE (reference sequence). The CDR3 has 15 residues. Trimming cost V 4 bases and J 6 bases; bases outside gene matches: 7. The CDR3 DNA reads TGTGCCAGCAGCAACCGCCGACAGGGGGATGAAAAACTGTTTTTT. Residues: CASSNRRQGDEKLFF.

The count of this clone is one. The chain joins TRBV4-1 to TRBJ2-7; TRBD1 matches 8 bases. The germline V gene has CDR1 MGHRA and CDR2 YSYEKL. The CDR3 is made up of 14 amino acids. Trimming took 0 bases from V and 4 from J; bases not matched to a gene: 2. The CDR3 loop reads CASSQEWTGYEQYF. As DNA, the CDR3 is TGCGCCAGCAGCCAAGAGTGGACAGGGTACGAGCAGTACTTC.